Sequencing of this TCR beta chain was carried out in a study of blood T cell repertoires in COVID-19 (dated by TCRdb to the early 2020s). The study in broad terms: Samples covering the acute and convalescent phases of COVID-19 were provided by collaborators in the United States, Italy and Spain. A de-identified subject ID, COVID-19 status, age in years and sex were almost always included in the sample metadata. HLA class I and class II types, where available, came from metadata supplied by the sample provider rather than from assay-based typing. Samples came from the ongoing ImmuneRACE study (first 160 participants) plus 1,254 subjects from 6 global collaborators. The material from the prospective study consisted of cDNA or gDNA derived from T cells, B-cell-depleted T cells, or PBMCs. The repertoires were released in a freely available public database intended as a resource for research on the immune response to SARS-CoV-2. The dataset comprised deeply sampled blood TCRbeta repertoires from subjects exposed to, actively infected with, or recovered from COVID-19. What the authors observed across the whole study: The quantity of clinical and demographic metadata differed by source and by participant and was supplied without curation.

Regarding this clone: The antigen this receptor binds is unknown. No much larger clonotype is one base removed from it; base qualities were not supplied.

Enrolling through a virtual design, the prospective study's participants ranged in age from roughly 18 to 90 years and lived across roughly 23 United States geographic areas. In the prospective study, participants were assigned to cohorts based on the clinical history participants reported in a screening survey and a study questionnaire. Exposed participants had been in contact with someone with a PCR-confirmed or clinician-diagnosed COVID-19 case within 2 weeks of study entry. Mobile phlebotomists in the prospective study collected whole blood, serum and a nasopharyngeal or oropharyngeal swab from every participant. Additional blood draws and questionnaires over an approximately two-month period could optionally be provided by prospective study participants. Before DNA extraction, prospective study blood samples were shipped either frozen or at room temperature. The germline V gene (reference sequence) provides CDR1 SEHNR and CDR2 FQNEAQ. Trimming at the junction amounts to 4 bases on V and 6 bases on J, and the germline ends lie 18 bases apart. The CDR3, cysteine through phenylalanine, is 16 amino acids long. Solely the CDR3 DNA is kept, with 48 bases framed from the first base.

TCRbeta CDR3 regions were amplified from genomic DNA by means of the immunoSEQ Assay, a bias-controlled multiplex PCR. The original pipeline was this. Within the assay, amplification of reference gene primers was used to estimate how many nucleated cells each sample contained. To quantify the absolute abundance of each unique TCRbeta CDR3 rearrangement, sequence reads were collapsed and filtered. For each sample, productive Simpson clonality was calculated by taking the square root of Simpson's diversity index across productive rearrangements. In its TCRdb copy, this immuneACCESS table keeps in-frame sequences only and misses some clones. Where compared with another copy, unresolved V genes explain less than half of these, and the others have no known cause. V and J calls and clone size are copied from that table; D and trimming were computed from the DNA. In this sample the table shows some 340,000 clones, over 90% of which occur a single time. Together, the top ten hold roughly 3.9% of the sample.

Input material: PBMCs or T cells enriched from blood (not recorded which). Rearrangement joined TRBV7-9 to TRBJ2-2, with TRBD1 tentatively as D gene (5 bases match). The TCR sequence derives from a woman aged 25-40 years who had been exposed to COVID-19. The sequence in DNA is TGTGCCAGCAGCTCCGGTTTTTATAGGGGATCCGGGGAGCTGTTTTTT. This is translated as CASSSGFYRGSGELFF.